A selection of T cell receptor beta chains follows, all from one sample in a study of T-cell reconstitution after alpha-beta-depleted transplantation in children. One entry per CDR3 protein, called by TCRdb with MiXCR from the PCR reads. Of 200,000 to 250,000 distinct CDR3 sequences in the sample, about 9.6% were seen once. The source was PBMCs from the stem cell graft donor, collected from the stem cell graft. The origin of the receptors is a human donor who donated a stem cell graft to a child with SCID. The CDR3 runs from the conserved cysteine through the conserved F or W. Fields, in order: CDR3 DNA, CDR3 protein, clone size, D gene, J gene, CDR3 length, V gene. D genes are given only for firm matches. A row's size may be missing; if present it is once, few, many or a size class.

CDR3 DNA: TGCAGTGCCAAAAGGAACTTCTACGAGCAGTACTTC
CDR3 protein: CSAKRNFYEQYF
clone size: many
D gene: NA
J gene: TRBJ2-7
CDR3 length: 12
V gene: TRBV20-1

CDR3 DNA: TGCAGTGCTAGGCCGGGCGGGGGGGATACGCAGTATTTT
CDR3 protein: CSARPGGGDTQYF
clone size: NA
D gene: TRBD2
J gene: TRBJ2-3
CDR3 length: 13
V gene: TRBV20-1

CDR3 DNA: TGTGCCAGCAGTTCGAGACGGACAGGCCTCCTCAAACAAGAGACCCAGTACTTC
CDR3 protein: CASSSRRTGLLKQETQYF
clone size: many
D gene: TRBD1
J gene: TRBJ2-5
CDR3 length: 18
V gene: TRBV6-5

CDR3 DNA: TGTGCCAGCAGCTTGTCGGGGAACAGGGGTGGATGGACTGAAGCTTTCTTT
CDR3 protein: CASSLSGNRGGWTEAFF
clone size: NA
D gene: TRBD1
J gene: TRBJ1-1
CDR3 length: 17
V gene: TRBV5-5

CDR3 DNA: TGCGCCAGCAGCTTGTGGGAGGCAACTAATGAAAAACTGTTTTTT
CDR3 protein: CASSLWEATNEKLFF
clone size: many
D gene: NA
J gene: TRBJ1-4
CDR3 length: 15
V gene: TRBV5-1

CDR3 DNA: TGCAGCGTTCTCTCAGGGGCTAGCACAGATACGCAGTATTTT
CDR3 protein: CSVLSGASTDTQYF
clone size: NA
D gene: NA
J gene: TRBJ2-3
CDR3 length: 14
V gene: TRBV29-1

CDR3 DNA: TGTGCCATCAGCCGGACTAGCGGTGAGCAGTTCTTC
CDR3 protein: CAISRTSGEQFF
clone size: many
D gene: TRBD2
J gene: TRBJ2-1
CDR3 length: 12
V gene: TRBV10-3

CDR3 DNA: TGTGCCAGCAGGCAGACAGGAGAGAACACTGAAGCTTTCTTT
CDR3 protein: CASRQTGENTEAFF
clone size: many
D gene: NA
J gene: TRBJ1-1
CDR3 length: 14
V gene: TRBV6-1

CDR3 DNA: TGTGCCAGCAGTGCGGGACGTACAAGCAATCAGCCCCAGCATTTT
CDR3 protein: CASSAGRTSNQPQHF
clone size: many
D gene: NA
J gene: TRBJ1-5
CDR3 length: 15
V gene: TRBV6-1

CDR3 DNA: TGTGCCAGCAGCTTATCTCGGCTACAAGAGACCCAGTACTTC
CDR3 protein: CASSLSRLQETQYF
clone size: many
D gene: NA
J gene: TRBJ2-5
CDR3 length: 14
V gene: TRBV11-1

CDR3 DNA: TGCGCCAGCAGCTTGGGGGCAGGGAGGTCGAACACTGAAGCTTTCTTT
CDR3 protein: CASSLGAGRSNTEAFF
clone size: many
D gene: NA
J gene: TRBJ1-1
CDR3 length: 16
V gene: TRBV5-1

CDR3 DNA: TGTGCCAGCTCACCACAGGCGGAGACCCAGTACTTC
CDR3 protein: CASSPQAETQYF
clone size: many
D gene: NA
J gene: TRBJ2-5
CDR3 length: 12
V gene: TRBV18

CDR3 DNA: TGTGCCAGCAGTTTAGGGGTTTCGGACAGGAGCTTTCAGCCCCAGCATTTT
CDR3 protein: CASSLGVSDRSFQPQHF
clone size: many
D gene: TRBD1
J gene: TRBJ1-5
CDR3 length: 17
V gene: TRBV12-3/TRBV12-4

CDR3 DNA: TGTGCCAGCAGTTTAAGCGGGGCCTGGTCCGGGGAGCTGTTTTTT
CDR3 protein: CASSLSGAWSGELFF
clone size: NA
D gene: TRBD2
J gene: TRBJ2-2
CDR3 length: 15
V gene: TRBV12-3/TRBV12-4

CDR3 DNA: TGCGCCAGCAGCCCAACTAGTTATCATGCGAATGAGCAGTTCTTC
CDR3 protein: CASSPTSYHANEQFF
clone size: many
D gene: NA
J gene: TRBJ2-1
CDR3 length: 15
V gene: TRBV5-1

CDR3 DNA: TGCAGTGCTAGAGATAACAGGGGGGGTTCCTATAATTCACCCCTCCACTTT
CDR3 protein: CSARDNRGGSYNSPLHF
clone size: many
D gene: TRBD1
J gene: TRBJ1-6
CDR3 length: 17
V gene: TRBV20-1